This T cell receptor beta chain was identified in a study of T cell changes during pregnancy in multiple sclerosis. V lost 8 bases and J lost 9, with 19 bases in between. The germline gives CDR1 LGHNA, CDR2 YSLEER. The CDR3 spans 14 residues. Assay used: immunoSEQ multiplex PCR; TCRdb lists only in-frame clones, some missing. The top ten clones hold less than 6.5% of a sample with approximately 11,000 clones, 85% to 90% of them seen once. The genes are TRBV4-3 and TRBJ1-4, with D tentatively TRBD1 (6 bases). The source material was CD8+ T cells from peripheral blood mononuclear cells, sampled in the first trimester of pregnancy. The clonotype comes from a female donor in good health, enrolled as a control in a pregnancy study. The CDR3 reads CASSDPGVVQKLFF. For the CDR3, the DNA is TGCGCCAGCTCTGATCCAGGGGTTGTCCAAAAACTGTTTTTT.